The rows below give T cell receptor beta chains drawn from one sample of a study of T cell responses to AZD1222 COVID-19 vaccine. Produced via immunoSEQ multiplex PCR; TCRdb's table is partial and in-frame only. The sample lists over 150,000 clones, about 85% seen once, with 2.6% in the top ten. Sample: peripheral blood, taken on day 0 of AZD1222 vaccination. The receptor set was obtained from an adult in good health. The CDR3 runs from the conserved cysteine through the conserved F or W. Fields, in order: V gene, clone size, J gene, D gene, CDR3 protein, CDR3 DNA. The D gene is left open where the match is weak. Size values are once, few and many counts, or a class for expanded clones, and some rows have none.

V gene: TRBV5-1; clone size: NA; J gene: TRBJ1-2; D gene: TRBD1; CDR3 protein: CASSLVRGQGGYTF; CDR3 DNA: TGCGCCAGCAGCTTGGTGAGGGGGCAGGGCGGCTACACCTTC
V gene: TRBV3-1/TRBV3-2; clone size: NA; J gene: TRBJ2-1; D gene: NA; CDR3 protein: CASSLRTSSYNEQFF; CDR3 DNA: TGTGCCAGCAGCCTCAGGACCAGCTCCTACAATGAGCAGTTCTTC
V gene: TRBV6-5; clone size: NA; J gene: TRBJ2-7; D gene: TRBD2; CDR3 protein: CASSLLAGATNEQYF; CDR3 DNA: TGTGCCAGCAGCCTTCTAGCGGGAGCTACCAACGAGCAGTACTTC
V gene: TRBV4-1; clone size: NA; J gene: TRBJ2-2; D gene: NA; CDR3 protein: CASRRTPATGELFF; CDR3 DNA: TGCGCCAGCAGGCGTACACCAGCGACCGGGGAGCTGTTTTTT
V gene: TRBV6-5; clone size: NA; J gene: TRBJ2-1; D gene: NA; CDR3 protein: CASSYPAEPQFF; CDR3 DNA: TGTGCCAGCAGTTACCCAGCGGAGCCTCAGTTCTTC
V gene: TRBV29-1; clone size: NA; J gene: TRBJ1-2; D gene: NA; CDR3 protein: CSVEAQGNGNYGYTF; CDR3 DNA: TGCAGCGTTGAAGCCCAAGGAAACGGAAACTATGGCTACACCTTC
V gene: TRBV18; clone size: NA; J gene: TRBJ1-1; D gene: NA; CDR3 protein: CASSPPWGAGTEAFF; CDR3 DNA: TGTGCCAGCTCACCACCGTGGGGGGCGGGCACTGAAGCTTTCTTT
V gene: TRBV7-9; clone size: NA; J gene: TRBJ2-5; D gene: NA; CDR3 protein: CASSLVGETQYF; CDR3 DNA: TGTGCCAGCAGCTTAGTTGGTGAGACCCAGTACTTC
V gene: TRBV7-9; clone size: few; J gene: TRBJ1-1; D gene: TRBD1; CDR3 protein: CASSSRQGKNTEAFF; CDR3 DNA: TGTGCCAGCAGCTCACGACAGGGTAAGAACACTGAAGCTTTCTTT
V gene: TRBV11-2; clone size: NA; J gene: TRBJ2-7; D gene: NA; CDR3 protein: CASSLSPSEGLEQYF; CDR3 DNA: TGTGCCAGCAGCTTATCGCCTAGCGAGGGACTCGAGCAGTACTTC
V gene: TRBV7-3; clone size: few; J gene: TRBJ1-6; D gene: TRBD1; CDR3 protein: CASSSKRDRGGSPLHF; CDR3 DNA: TGTGCCAGCAGCTCCAAGAGGGACAGGGGAGGTTCACCCCTCCACTTT
V gene: TRBV2; clone size: few; J gene: TRBJ2-7; D gene: TRBD2; CDR3 protein: CASSVAGGMHEQYF; CDR3 DNA: TGTGCCAGCAGTGTAGCGGGAGGGATGCACGAGCAGTACTTC
V gene: TRBV6-5; clone size: NA; J gene: TRBJ2-5; D gene: TRBD1; CDR3 protein: CASNRDRSSETQYF; CDR3 DNA: TGTGCCAGCAACCGGGACAGAAGTTCGGAGACCCAGTACTTC
V gene: TRBV9; clone size: once; J gene: TRBJ2-1; D gene: NA; CDR3 protein: CASSKGGTPSYNEQFF; CDR3 DNA: TGTGCCAGCAGCAAAGGGGGGACACCATCCTACAATGAGCAGTTCTTC
V gene: TRBV3-1/TRBV3-2; clone size: NA; J gene: TRBJ1-6; D gene: NA; CDR3 protein: CASSQGNSPLHF; CDR3 DNA: TGTGCCAGCAGCCAAGGAAATTCACCCCTCCACTTT
V gene: TRBV18; clone size: NA; J gene: TRBJ2-5; D gene: TRBD2; CDR3 protein: CASSQASGGQETQYF; CDR3 DNA: TGTGCCAGCTCACAAGCTAGCGGAGGCCAAGAGACCCAGTACTTC
V gene: TRBV5-4; clone size: NA; J gene: TRBJ2-1; D gene: NA; CDR3 protein: CASKGEEGNEQFF; CDR3 DNA: TGTGCCAGCAAGGGAGAAGAGGGCAATGAGCAGTTCTTC
V gene: TRBV11-3; clone size: NA; J gene: TRBJ2-5; D gene: TRBD1; CDR3 protein: CASSPRDRQETQYF; CDR3 DNA: TGTGCCAGCAGCCCCCGGGACAGACAAGAGACCCAGTACTTC
V gene: TRBV20-1; clone size: NA; J gene: TRBJ1-2; D gene: NA; CDR3 protein: CSARQDSGYTF; CDR3 DNA: TGCAGTGCTAGGCAGGATTCTGGCTACACCTTC
V gene: TRBV19; clone size: NA; J gene: TRBJ2-7; D gene: NA; CDR3 protein: CASKGTGSYEQYF; CDR3 DNA: TGTGCCAGTAAAGGGACTGGGTCCTACGAGCAGTACTTC
V gene: TRBV7-8; clone size: NA; J gene: TRBJ2-7; D gene: TRBD1; CDR3 protein: CASSLATGGSYEQYF; CDR3 DNA: TGTGCCAGCAGCTTAGCAACAGGGGGCTCCTACGAGCAGTACTTC
V gene: TRBV28; clone size: NA; J gene: TRBJ2-7; D gene: TRBD2; CDR3 protein: CASSSPSGGRWYF; CDR3 DNA: TGTGCCAGCAGTTCCCCTAGCGGGGGCCGGTGGTACTTC
V gene: TRBV19; clone size: once; J gene: TRBJ2-1; D gene: TRBD2; CDR3 protein: CASSFTRTSGNNEQFF; CDR3 DNA: TGTGCCAGTAGTTTCACTCGGACTAGCGGAAACAATGAGCAGTTCTTC
V gene: TRBV6-1; clone size: once; J gene: TRBJ2-5; D gene: TRBD2; CDR3 protein: CASSDALASGQETQYF; CDR3 DNA: TGTGCCAGCAGTGATGCTTTAGCTAGCGGACAAGAGACCCAGTACTTC
V gene: TRBV9; clone size: NA; J gene: TRBJ2-7; D gene: TRBD2; CDR3 protein: CASSVALADYEQYF; CDR3 DNA: TGTGCCAGCAGCGTAGCACTAGCGGACTACGAGCAGTACTTC
V gene: TRBV11-2; clone size: NA; J gene: TRBJ1-1; D gene: NA; CDR3 protein: CASSLEFVMLAFF; CDR3 DNA: TGTGCCAGCAGCTTAGAATTCGTGATGTTAGCTTTCTTT
V gene: TRBV18; clone size: NA; J gene: TRBJ1-1; D gene: TRBD1; CDR3 protein: CASSPRTGANTEAFF; CDR3 DNA: TGTGCCAGCTCACCGCGGACAGGAGCGAACACTGAAGCTTTCTTT
V gene: TRBV5-5; clone size: NA; J gene: TRBJ2-5; D gene: NA; CDR3 protein: CASSLGVWGPGRTQYF; CDR3 DNA: TGTGCCAGCAGCTTGGGAGTTTGGGGTCCCGGTCGGACCCAGTACTTC
V gene: TRBV20-1; clone size: NA; J gene: TRBJ1-2; D gene: NA; CDR3 protein: CSASLAAYNYGYTF; CDR3 DNA: TGCAGTGCTAGTCTGGCAGCTTATAACTATGGCTACACCTTC
V gene: TRBV6-6; clone size: NA; J gene: TRBJ2-2; D gene: TRBD2; CDR3 protein: CASRPGLAGDTGELFF; CDR3 DNA: TGTGCCAGCAGACCTGGACTAGCGGGGGACACCGGGGAGCTGTTTTTT
V gene: TRBV2; clone size: once; J gene: TRBJ1-6; D gene: NA; CDR3 protein: CASSELVKGGSPLHF; CDR3 DNA: TGTGCCAGCAGTGAATTAGTCAAGGGTGGCTCACCCCTCCACTTT
V gene: TRBV6-2/TRBV6-3; clone size: NA; J gene: TRBJ2-1; D gene: TRBD2; CDR3 protein: CASSSLREGRNEQFF; CDR3 DNA: TGTGCCAGCAGCTCCCTTCGGGAGGGCCGGAATGAGCAGTTCTTC
V gene: TRBV2; clone size: NA; J gene: TRBJ1-1; D gene: TRBD1; CDR3 protein: CASSERQGAMNTEAFF; CDR3 DNA: TGTGCCAGCAGTGAAAGACAGGGGGCGATGAACACTGAAGCTTTCTTT